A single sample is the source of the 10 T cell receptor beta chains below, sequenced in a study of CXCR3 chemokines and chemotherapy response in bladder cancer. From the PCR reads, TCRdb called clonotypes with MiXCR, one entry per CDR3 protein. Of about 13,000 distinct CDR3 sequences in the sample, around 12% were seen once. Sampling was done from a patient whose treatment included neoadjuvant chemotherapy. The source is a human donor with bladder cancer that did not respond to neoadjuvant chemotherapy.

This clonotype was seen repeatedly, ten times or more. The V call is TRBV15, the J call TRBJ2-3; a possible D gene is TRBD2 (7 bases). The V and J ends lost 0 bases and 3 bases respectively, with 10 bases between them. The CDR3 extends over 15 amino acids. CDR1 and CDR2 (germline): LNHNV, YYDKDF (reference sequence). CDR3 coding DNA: TGTGCCACCAGCAGAGAGGGGGGGACAACAGATACGCAGTATTTT. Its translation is CATSREGGTTDTQYF.

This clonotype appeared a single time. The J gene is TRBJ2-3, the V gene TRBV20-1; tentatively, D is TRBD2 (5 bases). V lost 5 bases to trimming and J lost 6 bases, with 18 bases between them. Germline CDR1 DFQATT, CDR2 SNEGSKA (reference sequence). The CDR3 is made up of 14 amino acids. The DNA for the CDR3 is TGCAGTGCTCTGGACTCCCGGGCCGGGGATACGCAGTATTTT. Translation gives CSALDSRAGDTQYF.

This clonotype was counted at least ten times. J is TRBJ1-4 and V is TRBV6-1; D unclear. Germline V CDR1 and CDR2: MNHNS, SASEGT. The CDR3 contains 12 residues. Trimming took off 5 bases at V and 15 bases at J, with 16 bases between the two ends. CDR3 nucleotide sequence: TGTGCCAGCAGTCCTATGGCTCCCTCGGTGTTTTTT. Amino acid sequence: CASSPMAPSVFF.

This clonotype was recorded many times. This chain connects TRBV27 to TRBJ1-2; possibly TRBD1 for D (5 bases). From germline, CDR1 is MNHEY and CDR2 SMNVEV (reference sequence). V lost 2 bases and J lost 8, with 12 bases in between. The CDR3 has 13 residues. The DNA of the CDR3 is TGTGCCAGCAGTTTAGAGGGGACGGGGGGCTACACCTTC. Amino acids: CASSLEGTGGYTF.

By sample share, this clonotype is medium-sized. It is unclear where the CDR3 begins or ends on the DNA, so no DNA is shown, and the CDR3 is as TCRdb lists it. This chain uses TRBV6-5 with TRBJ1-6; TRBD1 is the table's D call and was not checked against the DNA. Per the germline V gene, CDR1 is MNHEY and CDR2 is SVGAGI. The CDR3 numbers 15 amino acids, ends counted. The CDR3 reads CASSTSDRGNSPLHF.

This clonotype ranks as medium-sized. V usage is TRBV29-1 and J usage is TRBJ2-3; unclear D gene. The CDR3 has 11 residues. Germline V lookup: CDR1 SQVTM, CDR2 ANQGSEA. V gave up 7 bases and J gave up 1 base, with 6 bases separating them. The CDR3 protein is CSGSGTDTQYF. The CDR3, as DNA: TGCAGCGGGTCGGGCACAGATACGCAGTATTTT.

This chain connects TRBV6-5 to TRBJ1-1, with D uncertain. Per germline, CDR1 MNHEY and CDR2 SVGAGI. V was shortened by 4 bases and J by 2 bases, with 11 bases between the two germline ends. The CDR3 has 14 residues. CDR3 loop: CASSSPTLNTEAFF. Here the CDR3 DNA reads TGTGCCAGCAGTTCCCCGACATTAAACACTGAAGCTTTCTTT.

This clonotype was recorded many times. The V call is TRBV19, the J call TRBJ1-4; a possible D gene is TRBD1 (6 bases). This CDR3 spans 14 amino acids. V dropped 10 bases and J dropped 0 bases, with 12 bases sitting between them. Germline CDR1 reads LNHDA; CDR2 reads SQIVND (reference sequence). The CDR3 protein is CATLDRTTNEKLFF. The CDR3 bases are TGTGCCACCCTCGACAGGACAACTAATGAAAAACTGTTTTTT.

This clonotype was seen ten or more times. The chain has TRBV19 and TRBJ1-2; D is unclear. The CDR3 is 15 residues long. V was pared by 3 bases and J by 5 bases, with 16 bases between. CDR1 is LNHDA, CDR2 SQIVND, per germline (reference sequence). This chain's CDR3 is CASSIGAGGLYGYTF. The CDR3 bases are TGTGCCAGTAGTATTGGCGCGGGCGGGCTGTATGGCTACACCTTC.

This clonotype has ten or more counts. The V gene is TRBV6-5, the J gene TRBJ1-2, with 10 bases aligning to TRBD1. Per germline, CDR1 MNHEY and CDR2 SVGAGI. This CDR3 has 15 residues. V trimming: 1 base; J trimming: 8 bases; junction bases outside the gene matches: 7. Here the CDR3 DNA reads TGTGCCAGCAGTTACTTGGGACAGGGGTCCGAAGGCTACACCTTC. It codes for CASSYLGQGSEGYTF.